The following is a T cell receptor beta chain sequence with its context. Its antigen is unknown. The CDR3 extends over 18 amino acids. The trim removed 1 base at V and 4 bases at J, leaving 7 bases unmatched. Germline V gives CDR1 LGHNA, CDR2 YNFKEQ. The sample comes from a study of CD8 T cells in ankylosing spondylitis. 5'-RACE, quantitative and with molecular barcodes, yielded the TCR beta libraries. TCRdb re-derived calls from the 5' RACE reads in MiXCR, one entry per CDR3 protein. The sample shows about 450,000 distinct CDR3 sequences, roughly 27% of them seen only once. Study results and caveats: In peripheral blood, disease-linked CD8+ clones occurred at relatively low frequencies. Disease-associated clones were reportedly significantly overrepresented in matched ankylosing spondylitis synovial fluid. Seemingly characteristic of ankylosing spondylitis blood was a TCR beta motif consisting of 7 or 8 highly homologous variants. Reactive arthritis synovial fluid and blood were previously reported to contain some motif variants.

This sequence joins TRBV4-2 and TRBJ2-2; 12 bases fit TRBD2. The clonotype originates from a male donor with ankylosing spondylitis. The sample was blood, either unsorted or a sorted T cell fraction (not recorded which). The DNA for the CDR3 is TGTGCCAGCAGCCAAGGCCTAGCGGGAGGGCCGCGCACCGGGGAGCTGTTTTTT. This encodes CASSQGLAGGPRTGELFF.